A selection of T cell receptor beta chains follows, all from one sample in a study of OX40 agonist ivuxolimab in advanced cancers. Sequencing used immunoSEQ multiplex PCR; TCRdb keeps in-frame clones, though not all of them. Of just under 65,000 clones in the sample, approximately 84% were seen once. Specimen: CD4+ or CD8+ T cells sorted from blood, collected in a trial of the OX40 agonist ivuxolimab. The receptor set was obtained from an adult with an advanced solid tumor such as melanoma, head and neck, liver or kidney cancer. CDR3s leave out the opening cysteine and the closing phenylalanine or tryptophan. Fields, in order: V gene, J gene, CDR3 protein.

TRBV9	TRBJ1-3	ASSVLGGSFSGNTIY
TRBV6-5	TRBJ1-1	ASSYFPNTEAF
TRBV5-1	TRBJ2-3	ASSPTPTSGGRTDTQY
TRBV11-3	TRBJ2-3	ASSQGASSGSAMDTQY
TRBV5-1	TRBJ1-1	ASSGPGQGDTEAF
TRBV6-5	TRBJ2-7	ASRGGGSSYEQY
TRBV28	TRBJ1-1	ASSFGGTWRENTEAF
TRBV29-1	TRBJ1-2	SPRGLNYGYT
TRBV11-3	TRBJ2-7	ASSLEPGSGPYEQY
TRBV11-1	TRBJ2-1	ASSSDGADGVTDEQF
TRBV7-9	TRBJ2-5	ASSLVSGQETQY
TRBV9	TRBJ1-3	ASSAEGARNTIY
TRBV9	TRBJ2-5	ASSVAIGAFETQY
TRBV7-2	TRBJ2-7	ASSHLNYEQY
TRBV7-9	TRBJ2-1	ASSYSSGRAGTEQF
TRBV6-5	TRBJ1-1	ASSYSSGIEAF
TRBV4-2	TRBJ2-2	ASGGGSANTGELF
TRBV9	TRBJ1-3	ASSVGGGNTIY
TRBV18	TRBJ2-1	ASSPLPSTNNEQF
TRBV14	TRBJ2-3	ASSRQGANTDTQY
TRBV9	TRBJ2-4	ASSEPLGGRQENIQY
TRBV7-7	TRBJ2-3	ASSLGLATSTDTQY
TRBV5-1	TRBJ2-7	ASSLGPTSGESREQY
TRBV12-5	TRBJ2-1	ASGLPVGGDEQF
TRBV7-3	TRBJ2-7	ASSLSPTAEQY
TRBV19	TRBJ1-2	ASNLNPRGEVGYT
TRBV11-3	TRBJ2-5	ASTSGLAVQETQY
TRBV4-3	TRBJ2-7	ASSQDRIAGMNEQY
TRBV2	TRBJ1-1	ASIWGGNAF
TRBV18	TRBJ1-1	ASSPQQNTEAF
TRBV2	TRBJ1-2	ASSERDRGVGYT
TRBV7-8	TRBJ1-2	ASSLDRANYGYT
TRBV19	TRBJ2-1	ASQGAGKEQF
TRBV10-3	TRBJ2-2	AIRSNFGTRSGELF
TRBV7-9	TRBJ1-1	ASSFDSNTEAF
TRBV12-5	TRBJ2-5	ASGSFRQPNQETQY
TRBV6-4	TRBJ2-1	ASSRDGSPYNEQF
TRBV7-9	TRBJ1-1	ASTRDSWGTEAF
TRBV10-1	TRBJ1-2	ASRRDRSGENGYT
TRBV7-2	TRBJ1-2	ASSRTRQGHYGYT
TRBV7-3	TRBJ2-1	ASSPTQAGYNEQF
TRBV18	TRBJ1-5	ASSPSYGGEIQH
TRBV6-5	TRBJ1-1	ASNRGGQNTEAF
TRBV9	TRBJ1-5	ASSVVPNQPQH
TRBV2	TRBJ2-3	ASSPASISLQY
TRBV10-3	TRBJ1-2	AITPRGAYGYT
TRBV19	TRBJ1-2	ASSILTDYGYT
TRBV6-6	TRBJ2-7	ATRRLGEQY
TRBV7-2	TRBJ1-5	ASSLVKGSNQPQH
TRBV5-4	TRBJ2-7	ASSPPGGRSAEQY
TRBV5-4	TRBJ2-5	ASSFSSEETQY
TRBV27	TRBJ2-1	ASSWDFYNEQF
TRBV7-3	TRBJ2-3	ASSFLGDEDTQY
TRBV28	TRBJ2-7	ASSTPMFRDEQY
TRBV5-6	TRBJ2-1	ASSLVGSYNEQF
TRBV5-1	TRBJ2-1	ASSFGGMNEQF
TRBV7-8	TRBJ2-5	ASRSAQETQY